Below, 32 T cell receptor beta chains from the same sample are listed, as sequenced in a study of T cell responses to AZD1222 COVID-19 vaccine. The method was immunoSEQ multiplex PCR; TCRdb's version includes in-frame clones alone and lacks a portion of them. This table has some 52,000 clones, roughly 90% appearing once. The sequencing here drew on peripheral blood, taken 28 days after the second AZD1222 dose. The receptors stem from an adult who received the AZD1222 COVID-19 vaccine.

The chain combines TRBV5-1 with TRBJ2-2; no clear D. Trimming took off 1 base at V and 4 bases at J, with 5 bases between the two ends. CDR1 is SGHRS, CDR2 YFSETQ, per germline. This CDR3 is built from 13 residues. The CDR3 loop reads CASSLIVTGELFF. As DNA, the CDR3 is TGCGCCAGCAGCTTGATCGTCACCGGGGAGCTGTTTTTT.

The V call is TRBV7-6, the J call TRBJ2-1; TRBD1 is a possible D gene (6 bases). The CDR3 covers 16 residues. Germline V lookup: CDR1 SGHVS, CDR2 FNYEAQ. With 5 bases removed from V and 4 bases from J, the gap between germline ends came to 18 bases. The DNA of the CDR3 is TGTGCCAGCAGCCGAGGGGGTTTGCGGGCATACAATGAGCAGTTCTTC. Amino acids: CASSRGGLRAYNEQFF.

This chain uses TRBV19 with TRBJ2-1; D not certain. The V gene lost 0 bases and the J gene lost 10 bases, with 10 bases spanning the gap. The CDR3 is 13 amino acids. Germline V gene lookup returns CDR1 LNHDA and CDR2 SQIVND (reference sequence). CDR3 in DNA: TGTGCCAGTAGTATAGAGGCCCCCCGGGAGCAGTTCTTC. It yields the protein CASSIEAPREQFF.

This chain connects TRBV5-4 to TRBJ1-2, with TRBD1 as a possible D gene (5 bases). Trimming took 4 bases from V and 0 from J, leaving 16 bases between them. Germline CDR1 and CDR2: SGHNT and YYREEE (reference sequence). The CDR3 covers 16 residues. CDR3 sequence reads: CASSRIGAAANYGYTF. CDR3 nucleotide sequence: TGTGCCAGCAGCCGGATCGGGGCAGCCGCTAACTATGGCTACACCTTC.

The CDR3 sequence is CASRTGREENQPQHF. The CDR3 DNA is TGTGCCAGCAGGACAGGGAGGGAGGAAAATCAGCCCCAGCATTTT. This rearrangement joins TRBV2 to TRBJ1-5; TRBD1 aligns across 7 bases. J lost 4 bases, V lost 6 bases, and 9 bases had no gene match. This CDR3 is built from 15 residues. The germline V gene encodes CDR1 SNHLY and CDR2 FYNNEI.

The chain combines TRBV5-1 with TRBJ2-7, with 7 bases matching TRBD1. In germline, CDR1 is SGHRS, CDR2 YFSETQ. The length of the CDR3 is 14 residues. V gave up 7 bases and J gave up 5 bases; unmatched junction bases: 12. The CDR3 DNA follows: TGCGCCAGCTCCATTGGCAGGGGGTGGAACGAGCAGTACTTC. Its protein is CASSIGRGWNEQYF. Filled out from reference TRBV5-1 and TRBJ2-7, the complete variable domain reads KAGVTQTPRYLIKTRGQQVTLSCSPISGHRSVSWYQQTPGQGLQFLFEYFSETQRNKGNFPGRFSGRQFSNSRSEMNVSTLELGDSALYLCASSIGRGWNEQYFGPGTRLTVT.

This chain's CDR3 is CASSYQGAATGELFF. The CDR3 coding sequence is TGTGCCAGCAGTTACCAAGGGGCTGCCACCGGGGAGCTGTTTTTT. This chain links TRBV6-2 or TRBV6-3 with TRBJ2-2; D might be TRBD1 (5 bases). The CDR3 has 15 amino acids. Germline V gene sequence: CDR1 MNHEY, CDR2 SVGEGT. The V and J ends lost 2 bases and 4 bases respectively, with 11 bases between them.

This clone has only one observation. The gene calls are TRBV6-6 and TRBJ2-3, with D possibly matching TRBD1 (6 bases). The CDR3 covers 15 residues. V lost 1 base, J lost 0 bases, and 8 bases lay in between. Germline values: CDR1 MNHNY, CDR2 SVGAGI (reference sequence). CDR3 protein: CASSYLGASTDTQYF. The CDR3 DNA reads as TGTGCCAGCAGTTACTTGGGGGCTAGCACAGATACGCAGTATTTT.

This chain connects TRBV3-1 (or the pseudogene TRBV3-2) to TRBJ1-2, with no clear D. V was pared by 3 bases and J by 1 base, with 9 bases between. CDR3 size: 14 residues. From germline, CDR1 is LGHDT and CDR2 YNNKEL (reference sequence). The CDR3 nucleotides are TGTGCCAGCAGCCAGTCCGAACTTAACTATGGCTACACCTTC. Its translation: CASSQSELNYGYTF.

A few counts support this clone. V is TRBV5-4 and J is TRBJ1-2; 10 positions agree with TRBD1. Per germline, CDR1 SGHNT and CDR2 YYREEE (reference sequence). The CDR3 has 15 amino acids. J gave up 6 bases and V 4 bases, and 9 bases lay outside the gene matches. The CDR3 DNA reads TGTGCCAGCAGCCACCTAGTGGGACAGGGGCATGGCTACACCTTC. Translating gives CASSHLVGQGHGYTF.

This CDR3 reads CASSPRGGGGYTF. The CDR3, as DNA: TGTGCCAGCAGCCCCCGTGGGGGCGGAGGCTACACCTTC. The chain has TRBV7-9 and TRBJ1-2; weak D call: TRBD1 (6 bases). The CDR3 runs to 13 residues. Trimming left V 5 bases short and J 8 bases short, with 15 bases between. Germline V gene data show CDR1 as SEHNR and CDR2 as FQNEAQ (reference sequence).

In its sample, this clone was seen a few times. The chain has TRBV2 and TRBJ1-2; possible D gene TRBD1, 5 bases. CDR3 size: 15 residues. Germline CDR1 reads SNHLY; CDR2 reads FYNNEI. V was clipped by 0 bases and J by 4 bases, with 12 bases between them. The CDR3 DNA reads TGTGCCAGCAGTGAAGCGGGGGGAAATTCCTATGGCTACACCTTC. Protein: CASSEAGGNSYGYTF.

The chain is built from TRBV3-1 (or the pseudogene TRBV3-2) and TRBJ2-7; 13 positions match TRBD2. The CDR3 is 16 amino acids. Trimming took 1 base from V and 6 from J; bases not matched to a gene: 6. Germline assignment: CDR1 LGHDT and CDR2 YNNKEL (reference sequence). The CDR3 DNA reads as TGTGCCAGCAGCCAAGGGCGACTAGCGGGAGGTTCCGAGCAGTACTTC. This translates into CASSQGRLAGGSEQYF.

The V call is TRBV7-3, the J call TRBJ2-7; weak D call: TRBD2 (5 bases). Germline values: CDR1 SGHTA, CDR2 FQGTGA. V lost 5 bases and J 2 bases, leaving 25 bases between the germline ends. The CDR3 extends over 18 amino acids. The CDR3 nucleotides read TGTGCCAGCAGCCCAGCTCCCAGCGGAAGGACGGCCACCTACGAGCAGTACTTC. This encodes CASSPAPSGRTATYEQYF.

The J gene is TRBJ2-2, the V gene TRBV6-4, with a possible D match to TRBD2 (5 bases). Looked up from germline, CDR1 is MRHNA and CDR2 is SNTAGT. This CDR3 has 14 residues. Trimming stripped 4 bases from V and 5 bases from J, with 11 bases between. CDR3 nucleotide sequence: TGTGCCAGCAGTGCCCTCGGCGGGACCGGGGAGCTGTTTTTT. This encodes CASSALGGTGELFF.

The rearrangement links TRBV11-2 to TRBJ1-3; D gene unclear. Germline lookup yields CDR1 SGHAT and CDR2 FQNNGV. Trimming removed 0 bases at V and 12 bases at J, with 15 bases between. This CDR3 is 14 amino acids long. The DNA for the CDR3 is TGTGCCAGCAGCTTAGATCTTGCCGTCCCTGGCATATATTTT. Protein: CASSLDLAVPGIYF.

This chain joins TRBV28 and TRBJ1-2, with no clear D. V shed 2 bases and J shed 8 bases, with 9 bases lying between them. The CDR3 runs to 12 residues. Germline CDR1 MDHEN, CDR2 SYDVKM. The CDR3, as DNA: TGTGCCAGCAGTTTAGGGCCCCAGGGCTACACCTTC. As protein: CASSLGPQGYTF.

The chain couples TRBV28 to TRBJ1-4; D unclear. The CDR3 has 12 amino acids. The germline V and J ends were trimmed by 6 bases and 10 bases, with 12 bases remaining between them. CDR1 is MDHEN, CDR2 SYDVKM, per germline. The CDR3 is CASSTAGVKLFF. The CDR3 region has the DNA TGTGCCAGCAGCACGGCGGGAGTAAAACTGTTTTTT.

In this sample, this clone turned up a few times. The chain's CDR3 is CASSLRTGSYNEQFF. CDR3 nucleotides: TGTGCCAGCAGCTTACGGACAGGGTCCTACAATGAGCAGTTCTTC. The chain is built from TRBV7-9 and TRBJ2-1; 8 positions match TRBD1. Germline loops: CDR1 SEHNR, CDR2 FQNEAQ (reference sequence). The CDR3 runs to 15 residues. V was pared by 2 bases and J by 1 base, with 1 base of the junction left unmatched.

V is TRBV18 and J is TRBJ1-2; D is perhaps TRBD1 (6 bases). Between the trimmed V and J ends, which lost 3 bases and 7 bases, there was a span of 15 bases. Germline V gene sequence: CDR1 KGHSH, CDR2 LQKENI. The CDR3 contains 14 residues. CDR3 protein: CASSPSGGGRGYTF. DNA for the CDR3: TGTGCCAGCTCACCCAGTGGGGGGGGCCGTGGCTACACCTTC.

The rearrangement links TRBV28 to TRBJ2-1; tentatively, D is TRBD2 (6 bases). The CDR3 extends over 15 amino acids. The V end lost 4 bases, the J end lost 7 bases, and 17 bases lay between the germline ends. CDR1 is MDHEN and CDR2 is SYDVKM in the germline V gene. The CDR3 sequence is CASSSHSGLGNEQFF. The DNA for the CDR3 is TGTGCCAGCAGTTCCCATAGCGGTTTAGGGAATGAGCAGTTCTTC.

This clone was counted once. The CDR3 coding sequence is TGCGCCAGCAGCCTGGGACCTTCGGGGGCGAAGAACACTGAAGCTTTCTTT. Protein: CASSLGPSGAKNTEAFF. The rearrangement links TRBV5-1 to TRBJ1-1; a weak D match, TRBD1 (6 bases). Germline V gene data show CDR1 as SGHRS and CDR2 as YFSETQ. This CDR3 is 17 amino acids long. The V gene lost 4 bases and the J gene lost 1 base, with 20 bases spanning the gap. Drawing the rest from reference TRBV5-1 and TRBJ1-1, the complete variable domain is KAGVTQTPRYLIKTRGQQVTLSCSPISGHRSVSWYQQTPGQGLQFLFEYFSETQRNKGNFPGRFSGRQFSNSRSEMNVSTLELGDSALYLCASSLGPSGAKNTEAFFGQGTRLTVV.

The genes are TRBV24-1 and TRBJ2-3; no definite D call. The CDR3 contains 13 residues. Germline V lookup: CDR1 KGHDR, CDR2 SFDVKD. Trimming stripped 3 bases from V and 7 bases from J, with 10 bases between. The CDR3 reads CATSDPGRNTQYF. The CDR3 bases are TGTGCCACCAGTGATCCCGGAAGAAATACGCAGTATTTT.

The chain links TRBV2 to TRBJ2-3; 7 bases agree with TRBD2. The junction had 5 bases not matched to a gene; V was cut back by 7 bases and J by 1 base. CDR1 and CDR2 (germline): SNHLY, FYNNEI. The CDR3 runs to 14 residues. The CDR3 DNA follows: TGTGCCAGCAAAGAGGGAGGGCGCACAGATACGCAGTATTTT. It translates to CASKEGGRTDTQYF.

J is TRBJ2-1 and V is TRBV6-5, with TRBD2 identical over 13 bases. The CDR3 spans 11 residues. V gave up 10 bases and J gave up 15 bases; unmatched junction bases: 6. Germline V lookup: CDR1 MNHEY, CDR2 SVGAGI. The chain's CDR3 is CATGLAGVSFF. CDR3 in DNA: TGTGCCACCGGACTAGCGGGGGTCTCGTTCTTC.

This chain connects TRBV11-3 to TRBJ2-1; possible D gene TRBD2, 5 bases. CDR1 is SGHNT and CDR2 is YENEEA in the germline V gene. CDR3 length: 14 amino acids. V lost 3 bases and J 5 bases, leaving 11 bases between the germline ends. CDR3 nucleotides: TGTGCCAGCAGCTTGGGAGCGGCCAACAATGAGCAGTTCTTC. Translated: CASSLGAANNEQFF.

V gene TRBV30 combines with J gene TRBJ1-4; maybe TRBD1 (5 bases). The germline CDR1 and CDR2 sequences are GTSNPN and SVGIG (reference sequence). The length of the CDR3 is 15 residues. V lost 0 bases, J lost 5 bases, and 13 bases lay in between. DNA for the CDR3: TGTGCCTGGAGTGTTAATCAACAGGTGAATGAAAAACTGTTTTTT. Its protein product is CAWSVNQQVNEKLFF. Combining the CDR3 with reference TRBV30 and TRBJ1-4 gives the whole variable domain SQTIHQWPATLVQPVGSPLSLECTVEGTSNPNLYWYRQAAGRGLQLLFYSVGIGQISSEVPQNLSASRPQDRQFILSSKKLLLSDSGFYLCAWSVNQQVNEKLFFGSGTQLSVL.

The chain recombines TRBV6-5 with TRBJ2-7, with 10 bases that match TRBD1. CDR1 MNHEY and CDR2 SVGAGI come from the germline V gene. Trimming removed 6 bases from V and 4 bases from J; junction bases left unmatched: 12. This CDR3 has 16 amino acids. The CDR3 reads CASRYTGGTGAYEQYF. CDR3 bases: TGTGCCAGCAGATACACTGGGGGGACAGGGGCGTACGAGCAGTACTTC.

The rearrangement uses TRBV29-1 and TRBJ2-6, with 9 bases aligning to TRBD1. Trimming took 6 bases from V and 4 from J; bases not matched to a gene: 13. This CDR3 has 17 residues. Germline V gene lookup returns CDR1 SQVTM and CDR2 ANQGSEA. The CDR3 nucleotides read TGCAGCGTCCTGGGACAGGGTAGAGCGATGGGGGCCAACGTCCTGACTTTC. Protein sequence: CSVLGQGRAMGANVLTF.

The rearrangement joins TRBV19 to TRBJ2-5; TRBD1 agrees at 9 bases. The CDR3 runs 13 residues. Germline assignment: CDR1 LNHDA and CDR2 SQIVND (reference sequence). V shed 7 bases and J 6 bases; nucleotides not matched to a gene: 6. CDR3 region: CASNTGGAKTQYF. The CDR3 bases are TGTGCCAGTAACACAGGGGGCGCGAAGACCCAGTACTTC. Complete variable domain (other parts from reference TRBV19 and TRBJ2-5): DGGITQSPKYLFRKEGQNVTLSCEQNLNHDAMYWYRQDPGQGLRLIYYSQIVNDFQKGDIAEGYSVSREKKESFPLTVTSAQKNPTAFYLCASNTGGAKTQYFGPGTRLLVL.

CDR3 amino acids: CATGTLVGIVGEQYF. The CDR3 coding sequence is TGTGCCACTGGGACCCTAGTCGGTATTGTGGGCGAGCAGTACTTC. The genes are TRBV28 and TRBJ2-7; D may be TRBD1 or TRBD2 (5 bases each). The CDR3 extends over 15 amino acids. Germline CDR1 reads MDHEN; CDR2 reads SYDVKM. Between the trimmed V and J ends, which lost 10 bases and 6 bases, there was a span of 25 bases.

The V and J genes are TRBV7-3 and TRBJ2-2; 7 bases fit TRBD1. Trimming at V came to 5 bases and at J to 6 bases, leaving 9 bases not matched to a gene. There are 15 residues in the CDR3. The germline V gene has CDR1 SGHTA and CDR2 FQGTGA. In DNA form, the CDR3 reads TGTGCCAGCAGCCCGAACCAGGGGGTCCCCGGGGAGCTGTTTTTT. It yields the protein CASSPNQGVPGELFF.